Listed below are T cell receptor beta chains from one sample, sequenced in a study of cytomegalovirus exposure and HLA in healthy donors. Sequencing was performed with immunoSEQ multiplex PCR; in TCRdb, only in-frame clones are kept and a portion is missing. The table lists about 140,000 clones, 75% to 85% of them singletons. Input material: PBMCs. These receptors all come from a female donor in good health and CMV-seronegative. The CDR3 runs from the conserved cysteine through the conserved F or W. The order of the fields is D gene, V gene, clone size, J gene, CDR3 protein, CDR3 DNA. The D gene is left open where the match is weak. Not all rows give a size; the values are once, few, many and, for expanded clones, a class.

d_gene: TRBD1
v_gene: TRBV5-1
abundance: -
j_gene: TRBJ1-3
CDR3aa: CASSAGQGPTFSGNTIYF
CDR3nt: TGCGCCAGCAGCGCGGGACAGGGGCCGACCTTCTCTGGAAACACCATATATTTT

d_gene: TRBD1
v_gene: TRBV27
abundance: -
j_gene: TRBJ1-5
CDR3aa: CASSPWTGAQPQHF
CDR3nt: TGTGCCAGCAGTCCCTGGACAGGGGCTCAGCCCCAGCATTTT

d_gene: -
v_gene: TRBV9
abundance: -
j_gene: TRBJ1-2
CDR3aa: CASSSSRRMGGYTF
CDR3nt: TGTGCCAGCAGCTCGAGCCGCAGGATGGGCGGCTACACCTTC

d_gene: -
v_gene: TRBV29-1
abundance: -
j_gene: TRBJ2-3
CDR3aa: CSAISYGDTQYF
CDR3nt: TGCAGCGCCATTAGTTACGGAGATACGCAGTATTTT

d_gene: -
v_gene: TRBV6-1
abundance: -
j_gene: TRBJ2-3
CDR3aa: CATPRMESSTDTQYF
CDR3nt: TGTGCCACCCCAAGGATGGAGTCTAGCACAGATACGCAGTATTTT

d_gene: -
v_gene: TRBV15
abundance: -
j_gene: TRBJ1-2
CDR3aa: CATSREPGYGYTF
CDR3nt: TGTGCCACCAGCAGAGAACCGGGCTATGGCTACACCTTC

d_gene: TRBD1
v_gene: TRBV28
abundance: -
j_gene: TRBJ2-3
CDR3aa: CASSPTGGTTDTQYF
CDR3nt: TGTGCCAGCAGTCCTACAGGGGGCACCACAGATACGCAGTATTTT

d_gene: -
v_gene: TRBV19
abundance: -
j_gene: TRBJ1-1
CDR3aa: CASSRSTGFHTEAFF
CDR3nt: TGTGCCAGTAGTAGATCAACAGGGTTTCATACTGAAGCTTTCTTT

d_gene: -
v_gene: TRBV5-5
abundance: few
j_gene: TRBJ1-1
CDR3aa: CASSPSGGNTEAFF
CDR3nt: TGTGCCAGCAGCCCGTCGGGGGGCAACACTGAAGCTTTCTTT

d_gene: TRBD1
v_gene: TRBV27
abundance: -
j_gene: TRBJ1-4
CDR3aa: CASSLRTGGEKLFF
CDR3nt: TGTGCCAGCAGTCTCCGGACAGGGGGTGAAAAACTGTTTTTT

d_gene: TRBD2
v_gene: TRBV15
abundance: few
j_gene: TRBJ2-1
CDR3aa: CATRPSGSSYNEQFF
CDR3nt: TGTGCCACCAGACCTAGCGGGAGCTCCTACAATGAGCAGTTCTTC

d_gene: -
v_gene: TRBV4-1
abundance: -
j_gene: TRBJ2-1
CDR3aa: CASSQDWLSGDGNEQFF
CDR3nt: TGCGCCAGCAGCCAAGATTGGCTGTCGGGAGATGGGAATGAGCAGTTCTTC

d_gene: -
v_gene: TRBV7-9
abundance: -
j_gene: TRBJ1-5
CDR3aa: CASSLVGGLGQPQHF
CDR3nt: TGTGCCAGCAGCTTAGTCGGGGGATTGGGTCAGCCCCAGCATTTT

d_gene: TRBD1
v_gene: TRBV5-6
abundance: few
j_gene: TRBJ1-1
CDR3aa: CASSSQVRGQVEAFF
CDR3nt: TGTGCCAGCAGCTCCCAAGTGAGGGGGCAGGTTGAAGCTTTCTTT

d_gene: -
v_gene: TRBV7-2
abundance: -
j_gene: TRBJ1-1
CDR3aa: CASSKNTEAFF
CDR3nt: TGTGCCAGCAGTAAGAACACTGAAGCTTTCTTT

d_gene: -
v_gene: TRBV11-2
abundance: -
j_gene: TRBJ2-4
CDR3aa: CASSSMPRGKNIQYF
CDR3nt: TGTGCCAGCAGCTCCATGCCCCGCGGCAAAAACATTCAGTACTTC

d_gene: TRBD2
v_gene: TRBV4-3
abundance: -
j_gene: TRBJ2-5
CDR3aa: CASRLSGGTGTQYF
CDR3nt: TGCGCCAGCAGACTGAGCGGGGGTACAGGGACCCAGTACTTC

d_gene: TRBD1
v_gene: TRBV25-1
abundance: few
j_gene: TRBJ1-1
CDR3aa: CASSQGAFTEAFF
CDR3nt: TGTGCCAGCTCTCAGGGGGCGTTCACTGAAGCTTTCTTT

d_gene: -
v_gene: TRBV7-2
abundance: once
j_gene: TRBJ2-7
CDR3aa: CASSRDPYEQYF
CDR3nt: TGTGCCAGCAGCCGAGATCCCTACGAGCAGTACTTC

d_gene: -
v_gene: TRBV7-8
abundance: few
j_gene: TRBJ2-1
CDR3aa: CASSPTTLEQFF
CDR3nt: TGTGCCAGCAGCCCTACTACGTTGGAGCAGTTCTTC

d_gene: TRBD1
v_gene: TRBV19
abundance: -
j_gene: TRBJ1-4
CDR3aa: CASTSRDRDEKLFF
CDR3nt: TGTGCCAGTACCAGCAGGGACAGGGATGAAAAACTGTTTTTT

d_gene: -
v_gene: TRBV30
abundance: few
j_gene: TRBJ1-2
CDR3aa: CASPGRAGYGYTF
CDR3nt: TGTGCCTCACCCGGGAGGGCGGGCTATGGCTACACCTTC

d_gene: -
v_gene: TRBV15
abundance: -
j_gene: TRBJ2-7
CDR3aa: CATSRDRGAGEQYF
CDR3nt: TGTGCCACCAGCAGAGACCGGGGGGCAGGCGAGCAGTACTTC

d_gene: TRBD1
v_gene: TRBV5-1
abundance: -
j_gene: TRBJ1-2
CDR3aa: CASSLDPTGDYGYTF
CDR3nt: TGCGCCAGCAGCTTGGACCCGACAGGGGACTATGGCTACACCTTC

d_gene: TRBD1
v_gene: TRBV9
abundance: -
j_gene: TRBJ1-4
CDR3aa: CASSVEGQGYEKLFF
CDR3nt: TGTGCCAGCAGCGTAGAAGGACAGGGATACGAAAAACTGTTTTTT